These 30 T cell receptor beta chains share one sample of origin, sequenced in a study of tumor-infiltrating lymphocytes in primary liver carcinoma. The researchers produced TCR beta cDNA from roughly 500 ng total RNA with a constant-region primer. Each TCR beta library was derived from three nested multiplex PCR rounds that employed slightly modified ARM-PCR. Each of the first two PCR rounds ran around 10 cycles with TRBV1-TRBV30 forward and C-beta reverse primers. TCRdb itself ran the multiplex PCR reads through MiXCR, one entry per CDR3 protein. The sample has approximately 47,000 distinct CDR3 sequences, about 68% seen once; the top ten hold roughly a quarter. Co-extraction of both nucleic acids (RNA and DNA) used about 20-33 mg of unsorted bulk tissue. The sample was liver tumor tissue from sampling region 3. Sample subset: tumor region T3, left-lateral pole. These receptor sequences come from a man aged 40-50 years with primary liver carcinoma and hepatitis B virus infection.

Concerning this clonotype: In this CDR3 the conserved last residue, phenylalanine or tryptophan, is missing, so a read error is likely. CDR3 protein: CSVKTGGTVTQYS. CDR3 bases: TGCAGCGTTAAGACAGGGGGTACAGTTACGCAGTATTCT. The V gene is TRBV29-1, the J gene TRBJ2-3; 9 bases fit TRBD1. This CDR3 has 13 residues. Germline CDR1 SQVTM, CDR2 ANQGSEA.

This chain connects TRBV13 to TRBJ2-3; D gene unclear. V lost 10 bases, J lost 4 bases, and 15 bases lay in between. Germline lookup yields CDR1 PRHDT and CDR2 FYEKMQ (reference sequence). There are 13 residues in the CDR3. The CDR3 nucleotides read TGTGCCAAAAGTTTAGAGAGTGCAGATACGCAGTATTTT. Translation: CAKSLESADTQYF.

Regarding this clonotype: At one end the junction does not follow the germline gene, possibly because of a read error. The genes are TRBV14 and TRBJ2-2, with D perhaps matching TRBD2 (5 bases). The CDR3 length is 16 residues. Germline V lookup: CDR1 SGHDN, CDR2 FVKESK. The CDR3 DNA follows: TGTGCAAGCAGCCAATCGAGGGCGGCCAACACCGGGAAGCTGTTTTTT. The encoded protein is CASSQSRAANTGKLFF.

Note on this clonotype: This is likely a read error, given that the CDR3 carries no conserved phenylalanine or tryptophan at its end. The chain employs TRBV12-3 or TRBV12-4 and TRBJ1-2, with a tentative D call TRBD1 (5 bases). This CDR3 has 12 amino acids. The CDR3, as DNA: TGTGACAGTAGTTTGGGCAGGGATGGCTACACCATC. Its protein product is CDSSLGRDGYTI.

With respect to this clonotype: A much larger clone sits a single nucleotide away, making a read error possible. The gene calls are TRBV28 and TRBJ2-5; 9 positions agree with TRBD1. Per the germline V gene, CDR1 is MDHEN and CDR2 is SYDVKM. The CDR3 runs to 13 residues. The CDR3 protein is CASSRTGAETQHF. The CDR3, as DNA: TGTGCCAGCAGCCGGACAGGGGCAGAGACCCAGCACTTC.

Regarding this clonotype: A much larger clone lies a single base off, so this may be a read error. CDR3 protein: CATRGRPTDNEQFF. The CDR3 DNA reads as TGTGCCACCAGGGGAAGGCCTACGGACAATGAGCAGTTCTTC. V and J are TRBV24-1 and TRBJ2-1, with D unclear. The CDR3 runs to 14 residues. Trimming shortened V by 7 bases and J by 5 bases, and 14 bases separated the two germline ends. Germline CDR1 reads KGHDR; CDR2 reads SFDVKD.

As concerns this clonotype: Sequence at one end of the junction differs from germline and may be a read error. The rearrangement joins TRBV5-4 to TRBJ2-1; 16 nucleotides match TRBD2. Germline V gene lookup returns CDR1 SGHNT and CDR2 YYREEE (reference sequence). The CDR3 extends over 18 amino acids. In DNA, the CDR3 is TGTGTCAGCATCGCGGGACTAGCGGGAGGGACCCCCTTCAATGAGCAGTTCTTC. This codes for CVSIAGLAGGTPFNEQFF.

The chain is built from TRBV6-1 and TRBJ2-3; D is undetermined. The length of the CDR3 is 17 residues. Germline CDR1 and CDR2: MNHNS and SASEGT. The V end was cut by 4 bases, the J end by 0 bases, with 17 bases between. The DNA for the CDR3 is TGTGCCAGCAGTGTACCCGGAAGGGCCACTAGCACAGATACGCAGTATTTT. Protein: CASSVPGRATSTDTQYF.

About this clonotype itself: The junction and the germline gene differ at one end; a read error may be behind it. The V and J genes are TRBV6-6 and TRBJ2-1; possible D gene TRBD2, 6 bases. The CDR3 spans 14 residues. CDR1 MNHNY and CDR2 SVGAGI come from the germline V gene (reference sequence). The CDR3 DNA reads TGTGCTAGCAGATCCTCCGCGGAGGGATGGGAGCAGTCCTTC. Protein: CASRSSAEGWEQSF.

Concerning this clonotype itself: A junction boundary mismatches the germline segment, possibly from a read error. The V gene is TRBV11-1, the J gene TRBJ2-1; D is uncertain. The CDR3 totals 16 residues. CDR1 and CDR2 (germline): SGHAT, FQDESV (reference sequence). The CDR3: CASSSRLAAADNEQFF. CDR3 nucleotide sequence: TGTGCCAGCAGCTCCCGACTGGCGGCGGCAGACAATGAACAGTTCTTC. Looking up the rest from reference TRBV11-1 and TRBJ2-1 gives the full variable domain: EAEVAQSPRYKITEKSQAVAFWCDPISGHATLYWYRQILGQGPELLVQFQDESVVDDSQLPKDRFSAERLKGVDSTLKIQPAELGDSAMYLCASSSRLAAADNEQFFGPGTRLTVL.

The chain employs TRBV7-8 and TRBJ2-1, with 10 bases matching TRBD1. The CDR3 has 16 amino acids. CDR1 SGHVS and CDR2 FQNEAQ come from the germline V gene. V was pared by 8 bases and J by 3 bases, with 10 bases of the junction left unmatched. Here the CDR3 DNA reads TGTGCCAGCGGCCCGCCCGGGGACAGGGGCTACAATGAGCAGTTCTTC. It codes for CASGPPGDRGYNEQFF. The entire variable domain, with the rest obtained from reference TRBV7-8 and TRBJ2-1, is as follows: GAGVSQSPRYKVAKRGQDVALRCDPISGHVSLFWYQQALGQGPEFLTYFQNEAQLDKSGLPSDRFFAERPEGSVSTLKIQRTQQEDSAVYLCASGPPGDRGYNEQFFGPGTRLTVL.

The chain's CDR3 is CAISEAGQEYLPQHF. The CDR3, as DNA: TGTGCCATCAGTGAGGCGGGACAAGAATATCTACCCCAGCATTTT. V is TRBV10-3 and J is TRBJ1-5; TRBD1 is a possible D gene (6 bases). The CDR3 has 15 residues. V lost 2 bases and J 10 bases, leaving 18 bases between the germline ends. Germline CDR1 reads ENHRY; CDR2 reads SYGVKD.

This clonotype was counted a single time. The chain has TRBV5-6 and TRBJ2-5, with 10 bases fitting TRBD2. The germline gives CDR1 SGHDT, CDR2 YYEEEE. The CDR3 has 14 residues. The ends lost 9 bases at V and 5 bases at J; junction bases unmatched: 10. The CDR3 reads CAINLLAGVETQYF. Here the CDR3 DNA reads TGTGCCATCAACCTGCTAGCGGGAGTGGAGACCCAGTACTTC.

The chain uses TRBV20-1 and TRBJ1-5; tentative D call: TRBD1 (5 bases). CDR3 length: 15 amino acids. Germline lookup yields CDR1 DFQATT and CDR2 SNEGSKA (reference sequence). V dropped 3 bases and J dropped 0 bases, with 12 bases sitting between them. CDR3 in amino acids: CSARKGTNSNQPQHF. The CDR3, as DNA: TGCAGTGCTAGGAAAGGGACTAATAGCAATCAGCCCCAGCATTTT.

For this clonotype: A much larger clone is a single base away; this may be a read error. Here the CDR3 omits its conserved ending phenylalanine or tryptophan, so a read error is the likely source. CDR3 residues: CASRTDDTDTQYL. CDR3 DNA: TGTGCCAGCAGAACGGACGACACAGATACGCAGTATTTA. The genes are TRBV28 and TRBJ2-3; D gene ambiguous. The ends were cut back, 6 bases at V and 2 bases at J, with 9 bases in the middle. The CDR3 extends over 13 amino acids. Germline V gene lookup returns CDR1 MDHEN and CDR2 SYDVKM.

A word on this clonotype: At one end the junction does not follow the germline gene, possibly because of a read error. V and J are TRBV6-2 or TRBV6-3 and TRBJ1-2, with no clear D. Germline assignment: CDR1 MNHEY and CDR2 SVGEGT. The CDR3 runs 13 residues. The CDR3, as DNA: TGTGCCAGCAGTTACTCTGTACGGGTAAGCTATACCTTC. Translating gives CASSYSVRVSYTF.

In the case of this clonotype: Being one base from a much bigger clone, this may be a read error. The V and J genes are TRBV5-1 and TRBJ1-4; D ambiguous. Trimming shortened V by 0 bases and J by 8 bases, and 5 bases separated the two germline ends. CDR1 is SGHRS and CDR2 is YFSETQ in the germline V gene. The CDR3 is 12 amino acids. The CDR3 nucleotides are TGCGCCAGCAGCTTGGACGGGGAAAAACTGTTTTTT. It specifies CASSLDGEKLFF.

Concerning this clonotype itself: Just one base apart from a much larger clone, this may be a read error. J is TRBJ2-1 and V is TRBV28; 8 nucleotides agree with TRBD2. Trimming at V came to 7 bases and at J to 9 bases, leaving 14 bases not matched to a gene. This CDR3 region has 15 residues. The germline V gene has CDR1 MDHEN and CDR2 SYDVKM. The CDR3 sequence: CASNLLGRAGGEQFF. The DNA for the CDR3 is TGTGCCAGCAATCTCCTGGGAAGGGCGGGGGGTGAGCAGTTCTTC.

This clonotype was counted ten times or more. The rearrangement links TRBV24-1 to TRBJ2-2; no clear D. The CDR3 is made up of 12 amino acids. Germline-derived CDR1 and CDR2 are KGHDR and SFDVKD. V shed 9 bases and J shed 1 base, with 5 bases lying between them. DNA for the CDR3: TGTGCCACCGGGGAGAACACCGGGGAGCTGTTTTTT. Translating it yields CATGENTGELFF.

This clonotype was seen only a few times. The CDR3 does not close with the conserved phenylalanine or tryptophan, likely indicating a read error. Because the CDR3's place on the DNA is in doubt, the DNA is left out and the CDR3 is given as listed by TCRdb. The V and J genes are TRBV29-1 and TRBJ2-1; the table assigns TRBD2, which was not confirmed against the DNA. The CDR3 region is 15 residues in length, termini included. Germline V CDR1 and CDR2: SQVTM, ANQGSEA. The CDR3 loop reads CSVGPPSSSYNEQFL.

Concerning this clonotype: This likely comes from a read error, as the CDR3 has no conserved phenylalanine or tryptophan at its end. The chain recombines TRBV5-6 with TRBJ2-1; D tentatively reads TRBD1 or TRBD2 (5 bases each). V dropped 0 bases and J dropped 6 bases, with 22 bases sitting between them. Germline V gene sequence: CDR1 SGHDT, CDR2 YYEEEE. This CDR3 region has 18 residues. The CDR3 loop is CASSLAGTARQFVNEQFS. The CDR3 DNA reads TGTGCCAGCAGCTTGGCCGGGACCGCGCGGCAATTCGTCAATGAGCAGTTCTCA.

This clonotype showed up many times. The rearrangement joins TRBV28 to TRBJ2-5; 11 bases match TRBD2. Germline CDR1 and CDR2: MDHEN and SYDVKM. Unmatched junction bases numbered 6, after V lost 4 bases and J lost 5 bases. There are 15 residues in the CDR3. The CDR3, as DNA: TGTGCCAGCAGTTCCATAGCGGGAGGGCCGGAGACCCAGTACTTC. Translation: CASSSIAGGPETQYF.

The chain uses TRBV28 and TRBJ2-7, with 8 bases that match TRBD2. Germline CDR1 is MDHEN and CDR2 is SYDVKM. The CDR3 loop spans 14 amino acids. Trimming at V came to 9 bases and at J to 9 bases, leaving 16 bases not matched to a gene. The CDR3 DNA follows: TGTGCCAGTAGCCCCGGGAGGGATATTGGGGGGCAGTACTTC. It specifies CASSPGRDIGGQYF.

There are a few counts of this clonotype. A single base separates this from a much larger clone, so it may be a read error. CDR3 DNA sequence: TGTGCCTGTCCTCGGAGAGGGAACACTGAAGCTTTCTTT. Translating it yields CACPRRGNTEAFF. This chain links TRBV30 with TRBJ1-1, with D uncertain. The CDR3 has 13 amino acids. V lost 6 bases to trimming and J lost 1 base, with 12 bases between them. The germline V gene has CDR1 GTSNPN and CDR2 SVGIG (reference sequence).

This clonotype was recorded at least ten times. The CDR3 DNA is TGTGCCAGCAGCCAACCTAACTACCGAATAGGCCCTGGGGCCAACGTCCTGACTTTC. Protein: CASSQPNYRIGPGANVLTF. V is TRBV14 and J is TRBJ2-6, with D unclear. V was shortened by 2 bases and J by 2 bases, with 19 bases between the two germline ends. The germline CDR1 and CDR2 sequences are SGHDN and FVKESK. This CDR3 is 19 amino acids long.

As regards this clonotype: One junction end does not reproduce the germline sequence, and a read error may be involved. The chain joins TRBV4-2 to TRBJ2-1; 8 positions agree with TRBD2. CDR3 size: 16 residues. Germline V gene data show CDR1 as LGHNA and CDR2 as YNFKEQ. The CDR3 nucleotides read TGTGCCAACAGCGTAACCGGGACTAGGGGGGACAATGAACAGTTCTTC. Its protein is CANSVTGTRGDNEQFF.

Notes on this clonotype: At one of its ends the junction is not consistent with the germline gene, which may arise from a read error. The genes are TRBV10-3 and TRBJ2-3; TRBD2 matches at 12 bases. Looked up from germline, CDR1 is ENHRY and CDR2 is SYGVKD. There are 18 residues in the CDR3. Here the CDR3 reads CAISRRILAGGGTDTQYF. As DNA, the CDR3 is TGCGCCATCTCAAGAAGGATTCTAGCGGGAGGGGGGACAGATACACAGTATTTT.

The count of this clonotype is one. Given the absence of the conserved phenylalanine or tryptophan at the CDR3 end, a read error is likely. No DNA is shown, since the ends of the CDR3 on it are uncertain; the CDR3 is the one TCRdb lists. The chain employs TRBV11-2 and TRBJ2-1; no check of the table's D call, TRBD2, against the DNA was made. The CDR3 comprises 16 residues, both ends counted. CDR1 and CDR2 from the germline V gene are SGHAT and FQNNGV. The CDR3 sequence is CASSSCPSGRIYEQLL.

Points on this clonotype: A much larger clone lies one base from this, so it may be a read error. The chain has TRBV28 and TRBJ2-7; 12 bases align to TRBD2. The germline V gene encodes CDR1 MDHEN and CDR2 SYDVKM. CDR3 length: 15 amino acids. CDR3 sequence: CVSSPRLAGDYEQYF. Here the CDR3 DNA reads TGTGTCAGCAGTCCCCGACTAGCGGGAGACTACGAGCAGTACTTC.

Turning to this clonotype: Given a much more abundant clone one base away, this may be a read error. The V and J genes are TRBV28 and TRBJ2-3, with D possibly matching TRBD1 (6 bases). Germline values: CDR1 MDHEN, CDR2 SYDVKM. Trimming removed 7 bases at V and 3 bases at J, with 17 bases between. The CDR3 covers 15 residues. CDR3 DNA: TGTGCCAGCACCCCGGACAGCTCTTCGACAGATACGCAGTATTTT. Translated, it gives CASTPDSSSTDTQYF.